This TCR beta chain was captured in a study of response to subunit inactivated influenza vaccine (dated by TCRdb to the late 2010s). Concerning the study at large: Deep quantitative profiling of the T cell receptor repertoire was used in the study to follow responses to a trivalent subunit inactivated influenza vaccine. What the work shows at the level of the full study, not this receptor alone: It was suggested by the authors that each seasonal influenza vaccination may recruit only a limited number of new T cells.

Receptors were amplified or captured by RT-PCR. Sequencing was performed on an Illumina HiSeq 2500. Using fastp trimming at Q25 and MiXCR clonotype assembly, TCRdb reanalyzed the public sequencing data and kept in-frame beta chains. Here each entry gathers all rows of one CDR3 protein and keeps the most common genes and DNA. This sample gives roughly 700,000 distinct CDR3 sequences in total; around 16% of them show up just once. The ten largest clones represent 11% of the sample. The table lists this clonotype with a few counts. There is no known antigen for this receptor. Base qualities are not at hand, and no much larger clone is one base apart. The CDR3 runs 13 amino acids, cysteine and phenylalanine included. Here the CDR3 DNA is all that survives: 39 bases in frame from base 1. The germline V gene gives CDR1 as SGHRS and CDR2 as YFSETQ. Relative to germline, V is 1 base shorter and J is 5 bases shorter, with 9 bases between their ends.

The sample consisted of PBMCs from blood, taken roughly 12 days after vaccination. The chain was built from TRBV5-1 and TRBJ1-1, with no confidently assigned D gene. The clonotype was recovered from a man over 45 who received an inactivated influenza vaccine. Donor details come from another sample of the same person, matched by shared clones. The base sequence is TGCGCCAGCAGCTTGTTCGTGGGAACTGAAGCTTTCTTT. Protein translation: CASSLFVGTEAFF.